This paragraph covers one TCR beta chain sequence. Its antigen is still unknown. The sample comes from a study of early T cells in non-severe SARS-CoV-2 infection. At the level of the study: Sequencing input comprised bulk RNA from unsorted whole blood; chain pairing was not available.

Researchers tagged individual cDNA molecules with unique molecular identifiers. TCRdb itself ran the 5' RACE reads through MiXCR, one entry per CDR3 protein. The repertoire consists of some 76,000 distinct CDR3 sequences, with about an eighth occurring once and the leading ten covering around 15%. Findings and caveats of the study: Reliance on VDJdb matching favored anti-spike CD8 responses; private and CD4 specificities were missed.

CDR3 length equals 15 residues. V was pared by 5 bases and J by 3 bases, with 8 bases of the junction left unmatched. Germline CDR1 reads SGHTA; CDR2 reads FQGTGA. V usage is TRBV7-3 and J usage is TRBJ2-3; 7 nucleotides line up with TRBD2. Sequencing used whole blood. This TCR was sampled from an adult who was a healthcare worker with PCR-confirmed SARS-CoV-2 infection or an uninfected control (not recorded which). CDR3 in amino acids: CASSLRSGVTDTQYF. The CDR3 bases are TGTGCCAGCAGCCTCCGGAGCGGGGTGACAGATACGCAGTATTTT.